The rows below give T cell receptor beta chains drawn from one sample of a study of metastatic and nonmetastatic thyroid tumors. MiXCR re-clonotyped the PCR reads for TCRdb. The sample shows some 8,400 clones, about 32% of them seen only once. Sequenced material: tumor tissue. Source of these receptors: a female donor with papillary thyroid cancer or a benign thyroid nodule (not recorded which). Some clones in this sample may be carry-over from other donors' samples. Both conserved end residues are part of each CDR3. Fields, in order: V gene, CDR3 protein.

TRBV27	CASGPRDYSYEQYF
TRBV27	CASSLGGASTDTQYF
TRBV7-2	CASSLAQGLGTEAFF
TRBV6-2/TRBV6-3	CASSYQKGGLNTGELFF
TRBV27	CASSTRAESSYNSPLHF
TRBV6-1	CASSYYVGETQYF
TRBV6-2/TRBV6-3	CASSYGFANYGYTF
TRBV6-1	CASSEAPGLAPGELFF
TRBV28	CASTPSGANVLTF
TRBV28	CASSLGSYGYTF
TRBV4-1	CASSPGSGGTYEQYF
TRBV19	CASSRQINYGYTF
TRBV5-1	CASTREGGANEQFF
TRBV2	CASRGGRLNTEAFF
TRBV18	CASSPVTSGRGNEQFF
TRBV24-1	CATSDSTASGTGELFF
TRBV2	CAGSQTGNYNSPLHF
TRBV27	CASSRQGAHGYTF
TRBV7-2	CASSFGSTNYGYTF
TRBV24-1	CATSGRGRGSDTQYF
TRBV5-1	CASSLTGTSTVEQYF
TRBV3-1	CASSQGQNTEAFF
TRBV20-1	CSARDPGTGAYNEQFF
TRBV6-1	CASKEGFNYGYTF
TRBV6-2/TRBV6-3	CASSYSGTNNEQFF
TRBV12-3/TRBV12-4	CASSFAGVVTGELFF
TRBV9	CASSPRTSGVYEQYF
TRBV20-1	CSARGTWTGTDTQYF
TRBV18	CASSPNTGSEYGYTF
TRBV27	CASSYTGNYEQYF
TRBV6-1	CASTPGTGGYTEAFF
TRBV4-2	CASSQVLLSEGRGELFF
TRBV15	CATSRDQQGLQPQHF
TRBV24-1	CATSDSRVSYEQYF
TRBV6-2/TRBV6-3	CASSYSKIPYEQYF
TRBV13	CASSLGRSAGELFF
TRBV29-1	CSVPGTSAYEQYF